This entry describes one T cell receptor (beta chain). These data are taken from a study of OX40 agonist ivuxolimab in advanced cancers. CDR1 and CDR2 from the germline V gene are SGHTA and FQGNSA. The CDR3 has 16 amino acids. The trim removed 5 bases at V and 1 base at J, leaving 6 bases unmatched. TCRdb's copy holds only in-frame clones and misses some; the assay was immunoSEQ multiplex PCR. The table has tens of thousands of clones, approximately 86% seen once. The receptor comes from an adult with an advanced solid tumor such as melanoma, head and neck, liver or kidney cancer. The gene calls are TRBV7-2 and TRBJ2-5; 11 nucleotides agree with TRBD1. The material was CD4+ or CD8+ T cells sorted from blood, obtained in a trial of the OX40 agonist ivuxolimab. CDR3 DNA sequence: TGTGCCAGCAGCCCAGGGGACAGGGGGTCCCAAGAGACCCAGTACTTC. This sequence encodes CASSPGDRGSQETQYF.